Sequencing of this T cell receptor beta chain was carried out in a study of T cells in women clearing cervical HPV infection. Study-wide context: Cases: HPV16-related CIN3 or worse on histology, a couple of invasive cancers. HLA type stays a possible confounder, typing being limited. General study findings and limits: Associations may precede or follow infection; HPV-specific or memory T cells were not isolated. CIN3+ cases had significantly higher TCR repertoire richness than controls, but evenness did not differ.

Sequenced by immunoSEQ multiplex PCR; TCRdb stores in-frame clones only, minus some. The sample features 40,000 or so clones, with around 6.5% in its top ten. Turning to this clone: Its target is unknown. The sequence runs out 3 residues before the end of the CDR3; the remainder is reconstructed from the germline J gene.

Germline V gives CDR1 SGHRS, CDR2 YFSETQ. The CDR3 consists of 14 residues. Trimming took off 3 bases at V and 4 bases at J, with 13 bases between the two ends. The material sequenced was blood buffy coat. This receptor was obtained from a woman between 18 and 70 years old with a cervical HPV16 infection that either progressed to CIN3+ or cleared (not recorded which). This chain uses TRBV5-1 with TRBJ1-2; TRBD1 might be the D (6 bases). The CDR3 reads CASSSTGTTYGYTF. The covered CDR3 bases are TGCGCCAGCAGCTCGACAGGTACGACCTATGGC.